One and the same sample provided the 20 T cell receptor beta chains below, sequenced in a study of vaccination and CD4 T cells after COVID-19. With the Oncomine TCR Beta short-read assay, DNA from cultured CD4+ T cells was sequenced. Each CDR3 protein gets one entry after TCRdb re-called the PCR reads with MiXCR. The data show 9,500 to 15,000 distinct CDR3 sequences, 20% to 25% seen once. Treatment given: roughly nine-day PBMC culture with coronavirus spike peptide pools or control peptides (ViraFEST assay). No antigen has been identified for these receptors. The sample in question was CD4+ T cells from blood, cultured in vitro, obtained before SARS-CoV-2 vaccination. The receptors were gathered from a human donor who received a COVID-19 vaccine.

This clonotype has more than one count but fewer than ten. CDR3 sequence (DNA): TGTGCCAGCAGCTTTTCGCCGGGACAGGGGGAAGAAAAACTGTTTTTT. Encoded protein: CASSFSPGQGEEKLFF. V usage is TRBV7-2 and J usage is TRBJ1-4; 11 bases fit TRBD1. The CDR3 runs 16 residues. V trimming: 3 bases; J trimming: 8 bases; junction bases outside the gene matches: 8. Germline V gives CDR1 SGHTA, CDR2 FQGNSA.

The sample holds a few counts of this clonotype. The chain uses TRBV20-1 and TRBJ2-1, with 8 bases matching TRBD2. Unmatched junction bases numbered 7, after V lost 4 bases and J lost 2 bases. Per germline, CDR1 DFQATT and CDR2 SNEGSKA (reference sequence). This CDR3 comprises 15 residues. DNA for the CDR3: TGCAGTGCTATGCTCGGGGGGGTACCCTACAATGAGCAGTTCTTC. It is translated as CSAMLGGVPYNEQFF.

This clonotype appeared a few times. This rearrangement joins TRBV10-3 to TRBJ2-7; 13 bases line up with TRBD2. Germline assignment: CDR1 ENHRY and CDR2 SYGVKD. V gave up 2 bases and J gave up 0 bases; unmatched junction bases: 4. The CDR3 has 17 residues. The CDR3 DNA sequence: TGTGCCATCAGTGAGCAGGGACTAGCGGGGTCCTCCTACGAGCAGTACTTC. Protein: CAISEQGLAGSSYEQYF.

The chain combines TRBV19 with TRBJ1-1; 7 bases map to TRBD1. The length of the CDR3 is 15 residues. CDR1 and CDR2 (germline): LNHDA, SQIVND (reference sequence). V was clipped by 7 bases and J by 1 base; unmatched bases: 9. The CDR3 sequence: CASTLRTGRNTEAFF. CDR3 coding DNA: TGTGCCAGTACCCTCCGGACAGGCCGGAACACTGAAGCTTTCTTT. Together with reference TRBV19 and TRBJ1-1, the CDR3 gives the full variable domain: DGGITQSPKYLFRKEGQNVTLSCEQNLNHDAMYWYRQDPGQGLRLIYYSQIVNDFQKGDIAEGYSVSREKKESFPLTVTSAQKNPTAFYLCASTLRTGRNTEAFFGQGTRLTVV.

This clonotype was picked up one time. The V call is TRBV12-3 or TRBV12-4, the J call TRBJ1-2; 7 bases fit TRBD1. Losses at the gene ends were 6 bases for V and 5 bases for J; bases not matched to a gene: 6. The CDR3 has 13 residues. CDR3 sequence: CASSWDRGYGYTF. The CDR3 DNA follows: TGTGCCAGCAGCTGGGACAGAGGTTATGGCTACACCTTC.

This clonotype is classed as medium-sized. The V and J genes are TRBV27 and TRBJ1-2; D may be TRBD1 (6 bases). Germline CDR1 reads MNHEY; CDR2 reads SMNVEV (reference sequence). The CDR3 totals 13 residues. With 11 bases removed from V and 6 bases from J, the gap between germline ends came to 19 bases. The DNA of the CDR3 is TGTGCCTTTACACAGGGTATCTTCGATGGCTACACCTTC. This sequence encodes CAFTQGIFDGYTF.

J is TRBJ2-2 and V is TRBV29-1, with TRBD2 matching over 10 bases. Germline CDR1 reads SQVTM; CDR2 reads ANQGSEA. Trimming at V came to 4 bases and at J to 5 bases, leaving 16 bases not matched to a gene. This CDR3 is built from 18 residues. In DNA, the CDR3 is TGCAGCGTTGTCGGCCCGGTAGCGGGGGGAGAAGTGACCGGGGAGCTGTTTTTT. It specifies CSVVGPVAGGEVTGELFF.

This clonotype showed up just a few times. V gene TRBV12-3 or TRBV12-4 combines with J gene TRBJ2-5, with 9 positions matching TRBD1. The trim removed 6 bases at V and 3 bases at J, leaving 2 bases unmatched. This CDR3 has 13 residues. The CDR3 nucleotides are TGTGCCAGCAGGGGACAGGGAAAAGAGACCCAGTACTTC. It encodes CASRGQGKETQYF.

The rearrangement uses TRBV30 and TRBJ2-4; D might be TRBD1 or TRBD2, each matching 5 bases. The CDR3 length is 13 residues. The V and J ends lost 0 bases and 6 bases respectively, with 9 bases between them. Germline CDR1 reads GTSNPN; CDR2 reads SVGIG (reference sequence). The CDR3 nucleotides read TGTGCCTGGAGTGTGGGGGATAGAAACATTCAGTACTTC. This gives the protein CAWSVGDRNIQYF.

In its sample, this clonotype is medium-sized (0.01 to 0.1%). The chain combines TRBV20-1 with TRBJ2-3, with 7 bases that match TRBD2. The V and J ends lost 1 base and 0 bases, in that order; junction bases with no gene match: 13. The CDR3 loop spans 18 amino acids. The germline V gene has CDR1 DFQATT and CDR2 SNEGSKA (reference sequence). The CDR3 loop reads CSARVALGGIPSTDTQYF. Written as DNA, the CDR3 is TGCAGTGCTAGAGTCGCTCTCGGGGGGATACCTAGCACAGATACGCAGTATTTT.

The chain uses TRBV9 and TRBJ2-5; 9 positions match TRBD2. CDR3 length equals 15 residues. Germline V gene data show CDR1 as SGDLS and CDR2 as YYNGEE. The ends lost 0 bases at V and 7 bases at J; junction bases unmatched: 7. For the CDR3, the DNA is TGTGCCAGCAGCGTAGGACTAGCGGAACTTGGGACCCAGTACTTC. Its protein product is CASSVGLAELGTQYF.

This clonotype was seen a few times. The chain has TRBV6-1 and TRBJ1-1; D is undetermined. V was trimmed by 1 base and J by 3 bases, leaving 12 bases between them. The CDR3 length is 15 residues. Germline-derived CDR1 and CDR2 are MNHNS and SASEGT. This CDR3 reads CASSEVRTRDTEAFF. In nucleotides, the CDR3 is TGTGCCAGCAGTGAAGTACGAACGCGGGACACTGAAGCTTTCTTT.

There are a few counts of this clonotype. The chain is built from TRBV5-1 and TRBJ2-3; D might be TRBD1 (6 bases). Deletions cut 0 bases from V and 5 bases from J, with 10 bases between. Germline lookup yields CDR1 SGHRS and CDR2 YFSETQ. The CDR3 length is 14 residues. CDR3 bases: TGCGCCAGCAGCTTGGCACAGGGTCTAGATACGCAGTATTTT. Protein product: CASSLAQGLDTQYF.

This clonotype has a handful of counts. The rearrangement links TRBV5-4 to TRBJ2-7; unclear D gene. CDR1 is SGHNT and CDR2 is YYREEE in the germline V gene (reference sequence). The CDR3 consists of 14 residues. V was shortened by 0 bases and J by 2 bases, with 9 bases between the two germline ends. CDR3 sequence: CASSLDWLAYEQYF. The CDR3 nucleotides are TGTGCCAGCAGCTTGGACTGGCTAGCCTACGAGCAGTACTTC.

This rearrangement joins TRBV12-3 or TRBV12-4 to TRBJ1-1, with TRBD1 matching over 7 bases. This CDR3 spans 16 amino acids. After removal of 3 bases from V and 5 bases from J, the junction contained 12 bases not matched to a gene. CDR3 nucleotide sequence: TGTGCCAGCAGTTTCCGAATCACAGGGGCGGGTACTGAAGCTTTCTTT. It codes for CASSFRITGAGTEAFF.

The V call is TRBV12-3 or TRBV12-4, the J call TRBJ2-1; D not resolved. This CDR3 is 14 amino acids long. Trimming cost V 7 bases and J 0 bases, with 10 bases left between them. CDR3 amino acids: CASTVQSSYNEQFF. The CDR3 coding sequence is TGTGCCAGCACCGTACAGAGCTCCTACAATGAGCAGTTCTTC.

In this sample, this clonotype turned up a few times. The V call is TRBV6-1, the J call TRBJ2-5; 8 bases match TRBD2. There are 15 residues in the CDR3. CDR1 is MNHNS, CDR2 SASEGT, per germline. Unmatched junction bases numbered 8, after V lost 4 bases and J lost 4 bases. CDR3 in DNA: TGTGCCAGCAGTGTTACTGGGACTAGTCTAGAGACCCAGTACTTC. Its protein product is CASSVTGTSLETQYF.

The rearrangement links TRBV5-6 to TRBJ1-6; D is uncertain. V lost 2 bases and J lost 7, with 13 bases in between. Per the germline V gene, CDR1 is SGHDT and CDR2 is YYEEEE. The CDR3 runs 15 residues. The CDR3 spells CASSLSRRANSPLHF. The DNA for the CDR3 is TGTGCCAGCAGCTTATCTCGGAGGGCGAATTCACCCCTCCACTTT.

The chain recombines TRBV20-1 with TRBJ1-2; the D gene is possibly TRBD1 (5 bases). V was pared by 0 bases and J by 2 bases, with 25 bases between. This CDR3 spans 19 amino acids. Germline lookup yields CDR1 DFQATT and CDR2 SNEGSKA (reference sequence). In DNA form, the CDR3 reads TGCAGTGCTAGAGATCTTCATAGTATGGGGGGGTCAACCAACTATGGCTACACCTTC. Its translation: CSARDLHSMGGSTNYGYTF.

This clonotype is labeled as medium-sized. The rearrangement links TRBV27 to TRBJ1-6; no definite D call. The CDR3 loop spans 14 amino acids. The V end was cut by 0 bases, the J end by 12 bases, with 12 bases between. Germline lookup yields CDR1 MNHEY and CDR2 SMNVEV (reference sequence). The CDR3 is CASSLSLGLEPLHF. DNA for the CDR3: TGTGCCAGCAGTTTATCGTTAGGGTTAGAACCCCTCCACTTT.